The 29 T cell receptor beta chains below come from one sample, sequenced in a study of identifying expanded T cells in peripheral blood. Sequenced by immunoSEQ multiplex PCR; TCRdb stores in-frame clones only, minus some. The sample shows approximately 100,000 clones, around 90% of them seen only once. Input material: blood. The source of these receptors is a person aged 18 to 69 in good health.

CDR3: CASSPGQGQETQYF. CDR3 nucleotides: TGTGCCAGCTCACCAGGACAGGGTCAAGAGACCCAGTACTTC. J is TRBJ2-5 and V is TRBV18, with 8 bases fitting TRBD1. V lost 2 bases and J lost 2; bases outside the gene matches: 1. The CDR3 is 14 residues long. Looked up from germline, CDR1 is KGHSH and CDR2 is LQKENI.

This clone has a single count. The V call is TRBV9, the J call TRBJ2-3; tentative D call: TRBD1 (7 bases). Germline CDR1 is SGDLS and CDR2 is YYNGEE. Trimming shortened V by 3 bases and J by 6 bases, and 14 bases separated the two germline ends. The CDR3 runs to 14 residues. In nucleotides, the CDR3 is TGTGCCAGCAGCGAACGACAGGGACTGGATACGCAGTATTTT. Amino acids: CASSERQGLDTQYF.

The chain has TRBV4-3 and TRBJ2-1; TRBD2 matches at 13 bases. In germline, CDR1 is LGHNA, CDR2 YSLEER. J gave up 9 bases and V 1 base, and 6 bases lay outside the gene matches. The CDR3 consists of 16 residues. In DNA, the CDR3 is TGCGCCAGCAGCCAAGGGGCCGGGACTAGCGGGGCTGAGCAGTTCTTC. It is translated as CASSQGAGTSGAEQFF.

This clone was observed a few times. The chain carries TRBV5-6 and TRBJ2-7, with a weak D call TRBD1 (7 bases). This CDR3 has 15 residues. In germline, CDR1 is SGHDT, CDR2 YYEEEE. V was trimmed by 5 bases and J by 5 bases, leaving 20 bases between them. The CDR3 DNA reads TGTGCCAGCAGTCCCCCCACGGAGGGGGCCCACGAGCAGTACTTC. Amino acids: CASSPPTEGAHEQYF.

The chain has TRBV6-6 and TRBJ1-2; possibly TRBD1 for D (6 bases). Germline V gene data show CDR1 as MNHNY and CDR2 as SVGAGI (reference sequence). CDR3 size: 13 residues. The V end lost 5 bases, the J end lost 7 bases, and 14 bases lay between the germline ends. The CDR3 region is CASSPSDSRGYTF. CDR3 DNA sequence: TGTGCCAGCAGTCCTTCGGACAGTCGTGGCTACACCTTC.

V is TRBV12-2 and J is TRBJ2-7; no DNA check was done on the table's D call, TRBD2. TRBV12-2 is a pseudogene segment. This CDR3 has 19 residues. The CDR3 spells CASRFTPGTSGWSSYEQYF. The CDR3 DNA reads as TGTGCAAGTCGCTTCACCCCAGGGACTAGCGGGTGGAGCTCCTACGAGCAGTACTTC.

The chain carries TRBV29-1 and TRBJ2-3; 12 bases line up with TRBD2. Per the germline V gene, CDR1 is SQVTM and CDR2 is ANQGSEA. J was trimmed by 0 bases and V by 7 bases; bases with no gene match: 5. The length of the CDR3 is 15 residues. CDR3: CSGATSGGSTDTQYF. The CDR3 nucleotides are TGCAGCGGGGCGACTAGCGGGGGAAGCACAGATACGCAGTATTTT.

V and J are TRBV9 and TRBJ1-3; D not resolved. The CDR3 runs to 13 residues. In germline, CDR1 is SGDLS, CDR2 YYNGEE. V shed 8 bases and J shed 1 base, with 10 bases lying between them. The CDR3, as DNA: TGTGCCAGTACCGACATTTCTGGAAACACCATATATTTT. This codes for CASTDISGNTIYF.

The CDR3 nucleotides are TGTGCCAGCAGTTTACGGACAGGCGGTCAGCCCCAGCATTTT. Translated: CASSLRTGGQPQHF. This chain uses TRBV27 with TRBJ1-5; 7 bases fit TRBD1. Trimming cost V 2 bases and J 6 bases; bases outside gene matches: 4. CDR1 and CDR2 (germline): MNHEY, SMNVEV (reference sequence). CDR3 size: 14 residues.

The rearrangement uses TRBV6-5 and TRBJ2-4, with a possible D match to TRBD1 (7 bases). This CDR3 region has 15 residues. V was shortened by 5 bases and J by 6 bases, with 17 bases between the two germline ends. The germline gives CDR1 MNHEY, CDR2 SVGAGI. The CDR3 region is CASSLGGGWGNIQYF. CDR3 DNA: TGTGCCAGCAGTCTAGGAGGGGGCTGGGGAAACATTCAGTACTTC.

The chain joins TRBV7-2 to TRBJ1-6; 9 nucleotides match TRBD1. J lost 10 bases, V lost 7 bases, and 11 bases had no gene match. Germline CDR1 is SGHTA and CDR2 is FQGNSA. The CDR3 is 15 amino acids. The CDR3 loop is CASTPVGQGRSPLHF. CDR3 DNA: TGTGCCAGCACTCCTGTGGGACAGGGAAGATCACCCCTCCACTTT.

This clone came up once. The rearrangement links TRBV4-1 to TRBJ2-1, with D unclear. This CDR3 is 16 amino acids long. Germline loops: CDR1 MGHRA, CDR2 YSYEKL. V was cut by 3 bases and J by 5 bases, with 17 bases left in between. For the CDR3, the DNA is TGCGCCAGCAGCCACTGGGGTTATCGGGCAAACAATGAGCAGTTCTTC. Translating it yields CASSHWGYRANNEQFF.

The J gene is TRBJ2-5, the V gene TRBV6-5; possibly TRBD2 for D (5 bases). This CDR3 is built from 16 residues. Germline assignment: CDR1 MNHEY and CDR2 SVGAGI. V was clipped by 4 bases and J by 5 bases, with 20 bases between them. The CDR3 DNA is TGTGCCAGCAGTTCCCTCGGAGGCATCAAAGGGGAGACCCAGTACTTC. Translation: CASSSLGGIKGETQYF.

This chain joins TRBV13 and TRBJ2-1; D remains unclear. This CDR3 region has 12 residues. V lost 5 bases and J 4 bases, leaving 6 bases between the germline ends. The germline CDR1 and CDR2 sequences are PRHDT and FYEKMQ (reference sequence). The CDR3 loop is CASSDVYNEQFF. CDR3 in DNA: TGTGCCAGCAGCGATGTTTACAATGAGCAGTTCTTC.

The genes are TRBV7-2 and TRBJ2-7; 10 bases map to TRBD2. This CDR3 region has 15 residues. Per germline, CDR1 SGHTA and CDR2 FQGNSA. The V segment lost 4 bases and the J segment 6 bases; nucleotides outside the gene matches: 9. Here the CDR3 reads CASSSGLAAGGEQYF. In DNA, the CDR3 is TGTGCCAGCAGCTCAGGACTAGCGGCAGGTGGCGAGCAGTACTTC. The complete variable domain, with remaining parts taken from reference TRBV7-2 and TRBJ2-7, reads GAGVSQSPSNKVTEKGKDVELRCDPISGHTALYWYRQSLGQGLEFLIYFQGNSAPDKSGLPSDRFSAERTGGSVSTLTIQRTQQEDSAVYLCASSSGLAAGGEQYFGPGTRLTVT.

The rearrangement links TRBV11-2 to TRBJ2-5; D is possibly TRBD1 or TRBD2 (7 bases each). The germline V gene has CDR1 SGHAT and CDR2 FQNNGV. Trimming took 2 bases from V and 4 from J, leaving 14 bases between them. This CDR3 spans 15 amino acids. This CDR3 is CASSLMAGGGETQYF. The CDR3 DNA is TGTGCCAGCAGCTTAATGGCAGGGGGGGGAGAGACCCAGTACTTC.

The rearrangement links TRBV16 to TRBJ2-7; D might be TRBD2 (6 bases). V gave up 2 bases and J gave up 6 bases, with 14 bases separating them. The germline V gene encodes CDR1 KGHSY and CDR2 FQNENV. The CDR3 is 14 amino acids. The CDR3 protein is CASSQSAIGGEQYF. The CDR3 nucleotides are TGTGCCAGCAGCCAAAGCGCAATCGGGGGCGAGCAGTACTTC.

This chain links TRBV30 with TRBJ1-6, with 9 bases aligning to TRBD1. Germline assignment: CDR1 GTSNPN and CDR2 SVGIG (reference sequence). Trimming at V came to 2 bases and at J to 10 bases, leaving 6 bases not matched to a gene. There are 14 residues in the CDR3. CDR3 region: CAWSTGGDGSPLHF. The CDR3 coding sequence is TGTGCCTGGAGTACAGGGGGCGATGGGTCACCCCTCCACTTT.

The genes are TRBV7-9 and TRBJ2-7; 10 bases align to TRBD1. Unmatched junction bases numbered 6, after V lost 3 bases and J lost 4 bases. This CDR3 is 15 amino acids long. Germline V gene lookup returns CDR1 SEHNR and CDR2 FQNEAQ (reference sequence). The CDR3 DNA reads as TGTGCCAGCAGCTTGGGACAGGGGCCCCTTTACGAGCAGTACTTC. Its protein is CASSLGQGPLYEQYF.

This chain links TRBV2 with TRBJ1-4; TRBD1 agrees at 10 bases. Per the germline V gene, CDR1 is SNHLY and CDR2 is FYNNEI. V dropped 7 bases and J dropped 7; count of bases not matched to a gene: 6. This CDR3 spans 14 amino acids. The CDR3, as DNA: TGTGCCAGCACGGGGACAGGGGTTTTTGAAAAACTGTTTTTT. It codes for CASTGTGVFEKLFF.

This rearrangement joins TRBV29-1 to TRBJ2-7; 7 bases align to TRBD1. Germline V CDR1 and CDR2: SQVTM, ANQGSEA. The CDR3 has 13 residues. Trimming took 5 bases from V and 0 from J; bases not matched to a gene: 4. CDR3 coding DNA: TGCAGCGTTCACCCAGGGGGCTCCTACGAGCAGTACTTC. The encoded protein is CSVHPGGSYEQYF.

This clone appeared once. The V gene is TRBV5-4, the J gene TRBJ2-5; 10 nucleotides agree with TRBD2. The germline gives CDR1 SGHNT, CDR2 YYREEE (reference sequence). J gave up 5 bases and V 0 bases, and 4 bases lay outside the gene matches. The CDR3 is 15 residues long. The CDR3 spells CASSLGLAGAETQYF. The CDR3 DNA reads as TGTGCCAGCAGCTTGGGGCTAGCGGGGGCGGAGACCCAGTACTTC. Drawing the rest from reference TRBV5-4 and TRBJ2-5, the complete variable domain is ETGVTQSPTHLIKTRGQQVTLRCSSQSGHNTVSWYQQALGQGPQFIFQYYREEENGRGNFPPRFSGLQFPNYSSELNVNALELDDSALYLCASSLGLAGAETQYFGPGTRLLVL.

The chain has TRBV4-3 and TRBJ2-2, with D tentatively TRBD1 (5 bases). The germline V and J ends were trimmed by 1 base and 7 bases, with 10 bases remaining between them. This CDR3 has 14 amino acids. Looked up from germline, CDR1 is LGHNA and CDR2 is YSLEER. The CDR3 reads CASSQVTQGGELFF. CDR3 nucleotides: TGCGCCAGCAGCCAAGTAACTCAGGGCGGGGAGCTGTTTTTT.

The chain joins TRBV10-2 to TRBJ2-1; possible D gene TRBD2, 6 bases. The CDR3 contains 11 residues. From germline, CDR1 is WSHSY and CDR2 SAAADI. V gave up 8 bases and J gave up 8 bases, with 10 bases separating them. The CDR3 here is CASGSGDEQFF. The CDR3 DNA is TGCGCCAGCGGCTCGGGAGATGAGCAGTTCTTC.

This sequence joins TRBV19 and TRBJ2-7; D perhaps matches TRBD2 (5 bases). This CDR3 has 15 residues. V lost 6 bases and J 4 bases, leaving 19 bases between the germline ends. Germline V gene data show CDR1 as LNHDA and CDR2 as SQIVND (reference sequence). The CDR3 DNA reads TGTGCCAGTAGCCTTTCCGGGGAGCACCCTTACGAGCAGTACTTC. This translates into CASSLSGEHPYEQYF.

The gene calls are TRBV2 and TRBJ1-1; D is uncertain. This CDR3 is 18 amino acids long. Germline CDR1 SNHLY, CDR2 FYNNEI. The V gene lost 2 bases and the J gene lost 5 bases, with 24 bases spanning the gap. The CDR3 nucleotides are TGTGCCAGCAGTGAATTGGCGCTCCGGGATTTCGTAAAAACTGAAGCTTTCTTT. Its protein is CASSELALRDFVKTEAFF.

The rearrangement links TRBV7-9 to TRBJ2-1, with 13 bases matching TRBD2. Germline V gives CDR1 SEHNR, CDR2 FQNEAQ (reference sequence). The CDR3 totals 15 residues. V gave up 2 bases and J gave up 8 bases; unmatched junction bases: 3. CDR3 nucleotide sequence: TGTGCCAGCAGCTTAACTAGCGGGGGGGCGGATGAGCAGTTCTTC. Encoded protein: CASSLTSGGADEQFF.

This rearrangement joins TRBV15 to TRBJ1-3, with D perhaps TRBD1 (6 bases). The CDR3 has 19 amino acids. Trimming took 3 bases from V and 0 from J, leaving 21 bases between them. Germline CDR1 LNHNV, CDR2 YYDKDF (reference sequence). The CDR3, as DNA: TGTGCCACCAGCAGGGGGGCGCAGAAACTCCCATTCTCTGGAAACACCATATATTTT. This sequence encodes CATSRGAQKLPFSGNTIYF.

This clone was counted a single time. The chain has TRBV7-9 and TRBJ1-3; the D is unclear. The CDR3 is 16 amino acids. Per the germline V gene, CDR1 is SEHNR and CDR2 is FQNEAQ (reference sequence). V was pared by 5 bases and J by 4 bases, with 18 bases between. The CDR3 reads CASSPPYSGEGNTIYF. The CDR3 nucleotides read TGTGCCAGCAGCCCTCCTTACTCCGGTGAAGGAAACACCATATATTTT.